The TCR beta chain under discussion was sequenced for a study of beta chain features in type 1 diabetes. Investigators reverse transcribed all isolated RNA, so they sequenced expressed TCRB transcripts. TCRdb's copy holds only in-frame clones and misses some; the assay was immunoSEQ multiplex PCR. The sample contains some 200,000 clones, 9.5% to 13% of which appear only once. Cells sorted by CD45RO/CCR7/CD25/CD127/CD95/CD27 comprised CD4+ naive, central memory, regulatory and stem cell-like memory cells. This CDR3 spans 13 amino acids. Germline lookup yields CDR1 MNHEY and CDR2 SVGAGI. Trimming removed 0 bases at V and 8 bases at J, with 11 bases between. Study-wide points: Moderate yet significant TCRB CDR3 shortening was seen in Type 1 diabetes patients in all four CD4+ subsets. Individuals with type 1 diabetes displayed fewer insertions and more deletions at VDJ junctions.

This clone came up a few times. The antigen remains undetermined. The gene calls are TRBV6-5 and TRBJ2-7, with D perhaps matching TRBD1 (5 bases). This receptor was identified in a man younger than 30 in good health. Sequenced material: central memory CD4+ T cells from blood. CDR3 amino acids: CASSYSAQGKQYF. CDR3 in DNA: TGTGCCAGCAGTTACTCGGCCCAGGGTAAGCAGTACTTC.